Described below is a single TCR beta chain sequence and its context. The target of this receptor is not known. The sample holds no much larger clone one base away, and base qualities are not on file. The data originate from a study of brain metastases from non-small cell lung cancer (dated 2019 in TCRdb). Study-wide context: The immune microenvironment of paired resected primary tumors and brain metastases from non-small-cell lung cancer patients was profiled.

A total of 39 patients with non-small-cell lung cancer that had been surgically resected, each with specimens from both a primary tumor and a brain metastasis, made up the cohort. The tumor specimens used were formalin-fixed, paraffin-embedded tissues taken from archives. Study-wide findings and limitations: T-cell infiltration was lower in brain metastases than in primary tumors (P < 0.001). T-cell clones were apparently expanded in roughly 60% of brain metastases relative to the matched primary tumors. Paired brain metastases and primary tumors largely shared TCR repertoires, although T-cell densities in the metastases were sparse.

To prepare the library, the immunoSEQ multiplex PCR assay was applied. T-cell receptor beta chain repertoire sequencing was performed alongside a 770-gene immune expression panel. The clones in this table, taken by TCRdb from immuneACCESS, are in-frame only. Not every clone is retained; where verified, under half of the shortfall comes from an unresolved V gene, and the cause of the rest is unknown. Recorded for this sample are about 6,000 clones; roughly 80% of them occurred a single time. Of the sample, 6% to 8% falls within the top ten clones. This TCR was recovered from a donor older than 35 with non-small cell lung cancer. The sequencing sample was made of primary lung tumor tissue. What the cell subset or site label conveys for this sample: primary lung tumor paired with brain metastasis.

Read as DNA, the sequence is TGTGCCAGCAGTTCCACAGGGCACTATAATTCACCCCTCCACTTT. Translated, it reads CASSSTGHYNSPLHF. The rearrangement combines TRBV6-1 with TRBJ1-6; the D segment could be TRBD1, given 6 matching bases. V is reduced by 5 bases and J by 3 bases, leaving a spacing of 11 bases between them. Counted from cysteine to phenylalanine, this CDR3 has 15 amino acids. The sequence is cut down to CDR3 DNA, 45 bases in frame from base 1. The CDR1 and CDR2 encoded by the germline V gene are MNHNS and SASEGT.